This is a list of T cell receptor beta chains from one sample in a study of cytomegalovirus exposure and HLA in healthy donors. Data came from immunoSEQ multiplex PCR; TCRdb stores just in-frame clones and leaves some out. Of some 180,000 clones listed, 79% are singletons. Sequenced input: PBMCs. The source is a woman in her 30s in good health and CMV-seropositive. Each CDR3 is given without its conserved first and last residue. A D gene is named only where the DNA matches it firmly.

V gene,D gene,J gene,CDR3 protein
TRBV6-5,.,TRBJ2-3,ASRRGGATDTQY
TRBV2,TRBD1,TRBJ1-2,ASRDRERYGYT
TRBV7-2,.,TRBJ1-5,ASSHPRWGAQH
TRBV5-1,TRBD1,TRBJ2-5,ASSSRGLDRETQY
TRBV27,TRBD1,TRBJ1-1,ASSPGTGETEAF
TRBV4-3,TRBD2,TRBJ2-1,ASSQVGIAGGPSNEQF
TRBV9,.,TRBJ2-2,ASRPAGAPGELF
TRBV11-2,.,TRBJ2-5,ASSSLDWIGETQY
TRBV18,.,TRBJ2-2,ASSPRSSANTGELF
TRBV9,.,TRBJ2-5,ASSVGGTQETQY
TRBV7-2,.,TRBJ1-3,ASSPPYNTIY
TRBV19,.,TRBJ2-2,ASAGSTSYTGELF
TRBV5-1,.,TRBJ1-5,ASSRGGTNQPQH
TRBV19,TRBD1,TRBJ2-7,ASSTPRDSSYEQY
TRBV4-1,.,TRBJ1-4,ASSQENRRGEKLF
TRBV7-2,.,TRBJ2-4,ASSPRSVGGAIQY
TRBV7-2,.,TRBJ2-3,ASSLTRGDMQY
TRBV7-9,.,TRBJ2-5,ASSSPVSQETQY
TRBV29-1,TRBD2,TRBJ2-3,SASGTSATDTQY
TRBV30,.,TRBJ2-2,AWNRASVNTGELF
TRBV18,TRBD1,TRBJ1-2,ASSPMTGGAKTANYGYT
TRBV11-3,.,TRBJ2-7,ASSASGMAYEQY
TRBV2,.,TRBJ1-2,ASSEGLAGVGYGYT
TRBV6-4,TRBD2,TRBJ2-1,ASSETSGFYNEQF
TRBV10-2,TRBD2,TRBJ2-3,ASSDPAGGSDTQY
TRBV19,.,TRBJ2-7,ATPDFVTSSEQY
TRBV29-1,TRBD2,TRBJ2-7,SAFVAGEKQY
TRBV7-7,TRBD2,.,ASSLAHGRAWYEQY
TRBV11-3,.,TRBJ2-5,ASSIPEGQETQY
TRBV29-1,.,TRBJ1-1,SVVSGNTEAF
TRBV5-4,.,TRBJ1-5,ASSLWGRRQPQH
TRBV30,TRBD1,TRBJ2-1,AWSSGGNEQF
TRBV5-8,.,TRBJ1-2,ASSYLSGGYT
TRBV11-3,TRBD1,TRBJ1-2,ASSDRGRIYGYT
TRBV7-2,TRBD1,TRBJ2-2,ASSLAIGQGYGELF
TRBV20-1,.,TRBJ2-7,SAWTTYEQY
TRBV27,TRBD1,TRBJ1-2,ASSQPGQPSYGYT
TRBV5-1,.,TRBJ2-1,ASSRVDYNEQF
TRBV6-9,TRBD2,TRBJ2-3,AGGERGSDTQY
TRBV6-1,.,TRBJ2-7,ASSEALQAGAKSYEQY
TRBV4-1,.,TRBJ2-2,ASSQLPYAGELF
TRBV2,.,TRBJ1-5,ASRGRKGNQPQH
TRBV19,.,TRBJ1-1,ASSTGRENTEAF
TRBV5-6,TRBD1,TRBJ1-1,ASSLGGTGSEAF
TRBV9,.,TRBJ2-2,ASSVVRDPNTGELF
TRBV4-1,TRBD2,TRBJ2-7,ASRKAGEGEQY
TRBV5-6,.,TRBJ2-7,ASSLRGRGRGAYEQY
TRBV27,TRBD1,TRBJ2-7,ASSLFGQGAVYEQY
TRBV7-9,TRBD1,TRBJ2-7,ASSSRDRDYEQY
TRBV15,TRBD2,TRBJ2-5,ATSRDRASGETQY
TRBV11-2,TRBD1,TRBJ2-7,ASSLDLKGQGEVYEQY